A single sample gave rise to the 9 T cell receptor beta chains below, sequenced in a study of cytomegalovirus exposure and HLA in healthy donors. 13 Jbeta primers and 60 Vbeta primers were used for the PCR. The method was immunoSEQ multiplex PCR; TCRdb's version includes in-frame clones alone and lacks a portion of them. The repertoire holds over 150,000 clones, with 65% to 75% as singletons. Sequencing used PBMCs. The receptor set was obtained from a man aged 25-40 years in good health and CMV-seronegative.

V usage is TRBV9 and J usage is TRBJ2-3, with D unclear. Germline-derived CDR1 and CDR2 are SGDLS and YYNGEE. Between the trimmed V and J ends, which lost 0 bases and 6 bases, there was a span of 14 bases. The CDR3 contains 15 residues. CDR3 loop: CASSVALRSGDTQYF. The CDR3 DNA reads as TGTGCCAGCAGCGTAGCACTGCGGTCGGGTGATACGCAGTATTTT.

V is TRBV6-1 and J is TRBJ1-5, with a possible D match to TRBD1 (6 bases). Germline loops: CDR1 MNHNS, CDR2 SASEGT. The CDR3 has 15 residues. Trimming took 1 base from V and 7 from J, leaving 14 bases between them. The CDR3 here is CASSEGGGRRQPQHF. CDR3 in DNA: TGTGCCAGCAGTGAAGGCGGGGGGCGCCGGCAGCCCCAGCATTTT.

V gene TRBV7-9 combines with J gene TRBJ2-3, with a possible D match to TRBD2 (5 bases). This CDR3 spans 11 amino acids. With 8 bases removed from V and 8 bases from J, the gap between germline ends came to 11 bases. Looked up from germline, CDR1 is SEHNR and CDR2 is FQNEAQ (reference sequence). Written as DNA, the CDR3 is TGTGCCAGCCAACCTGAGGGTACGCAGTATTTT. It specifies CASQPEGTQYF.

The chain carries TRBV5-6 and TRBJ1-5, with D unresolved. The CDR3 spans 14 residues. Germline lookup yields CDR1 SGHDT and CDR2 YYEEEE. The ends were cut back, 0 bases at V and 4 bases at J, with 8 bases in the middle. The CDR3 DNA reads TGTGCCAGCAGCTTGGGACCGGGGAATCAGCCCCAGCATTTT. Its protein product is CASSLGPGNQPQHF.

The chain joins TRBV11-3 to TRBJ2-1; 12 positions match TRBD2. V was pared by 7 bases and J by 10 bases, with 8 bases of the junction left unmatched. Germline CDR1 SGHNT, CDR2 YENEEA. This CDR3 region has 14 residues. The CDR3 DNA follows: TGTGCCAGCAACCCTAGCGGGGGGGCGGGGGAGCAGTTCTTC. Translating gives CASNPSGGAGEQFF.

The rearrangement joins TRBV27 to TRBJ1-6, with no clear D. Germline lookup yields CDR1 MNHEY and CDR2 SMNVEV (reference sequence). V was clipped by 2 bases and J by 10 bases, with 9 bases between them. This CDR3 is built from 13 residues. In DNA, the CDR3 is TGTGCCAGCAGTTTACAGGAGGGCTCACCCCTCCACTTT. This sequence encodes CASSLQEGSPLHF.

V gene TRBV4-2 combines with J gene TRBJ2-7; D remains ambiguous. Trimming pared 1 base from V and 2 bases from J, leaving 15 bases between. The CDR3 is made up of 16 amino acids. Germline V CDR1 and CDR2: LGHNA, YNFKEQ. CDR3 in amino acids: CASSQGTPSTTYEQYF. The CDR3 DNA follows: TGTGCCAGCAGCCAAGGAACCCCTTCTACCACCTACGAGCAGTACTTC.

This sequence joins TRBV7-9 and TRBJ1-3; 9 bases line up with TRBD1. Germline-derived CDR1 and CDR2 are SEHNR and FQNEAQ (reference sequence). Trimming took 1 base from V and 2 from J; bases not matched to a gene: 3. The length of the CDR3 is 16 residues. The CDR3 here is CASSLEGTGTGNTIYF. The CDR3 nucleotides read TGTGCCAGCAGCTTAGAAGGGACAGGGACTGGAAACACCATATATTTT.

A few counts support this clone. The chain couples TRBV6-1 to TRBJ1-3; possible D gene TRBD1, 5 bases. The germline V and J ends were trimmed by 4 bases and 0 bases, with 13 bases remaining between them. The CDR3 is 16 amino acids. Germline V gene data show CDR1 as MNHNS and CDR2 as SASEGT. The DNA of the CDR3 is TGTGCCAGCAGTGCTGACAGAGGCCCCTCTGGAAACACCATATATTTT. Translating it yields CASSADRGPSGNTIYF.